Following are 21 T cell receptor beta chains from one sample sequenced in a study of graft-versus-host responses after intestinal transplantation. These receptors lack a known antigen. The assay was immunoSEQ multiplex PCR, and TCRdb's table has in-frame clones only and misses some. The table lists approximately 75,000 clones, around 90% of them singletons, with less than 4.5% in the top ten. The starting material was unstimulated CD8+ T cells sorted from spleen or lymph node cells, obtained before transplant. The receptors were gathered from a human donor who was the organ donor for an intestinal transplant.

This rearrangement joins TRBV2 to TRBJ2-7; D is uncertain. The V gene's germline CDR1 is SNHLY and CDR2 FYNNEI. V was pared by 4 bases and J by 3 bases, with 13 bases between. The CDR3 contains 14 residues. CDR3 sequence (DNA): TGTGCCAGCAGTGTGCGAAGCCGACTCTACGAGCAGTACGTC. It codes for CASSVRSRLYEQYV.

This clone was picked up one time. CDR3 nucleotide sequence: TGTGCCACCAGCCGGCAACCGGGACAGCAAAATGAAAAACTGTTTTTT. Amino acid sequence: CATSRQPGQQNEKLFF. The chain links TRBV15 to TRBJ1-4; 7 bases align to TRBD1. The CDR3 contains 16 residues. V shed 5 bases, J shed 5 bases, and the junction held 11 bases outside the gene matches. Germline V gene data show CDR1 as LNHNV and CDR2 as YYDKDF (reference sequence).

The count of this clone is one. V is TRBV27 and J is TRBJ2-5; 8 bases agree with TRBD1. With 5 bases clipped from V and 5 bases from J, the junction kept 13 bases outside the gene matches. CDR3 length: 16 residues. Germline-derived CDR1 and CDR2 are MNHEY and SMNVEV (reference sequence). CDR3 bases: TGTGCCAGCAGTCACTTAACAGGGGGGAGCGGGGAGACCCAGTACTTC. It is translated as CASSHLTGGSGETQYF.

This clone occurred once. The chain uses TRBV6-6 and TRBJ2-7; 8 bases agree with TRBD1. Germline V gene lookup returns CDR1 MNHNY and CDR2 SVGAGI (reference sequence). The CDR3 is 15 residues long. J gave up 10 bases and V 6 bases, and 17 bases lay outside the gene matches. Here the CDR3 reads CASSRGQGETIDQYV. DNA of the CDR3: TGTGCCAGCAGCCGAGGACAGGGTGAGACAATCGATCAGTACGTC.

The J gene is TRBJ1-1, the V gene TRBV11-2, with D uncertain. This CDR3 region has 15 residues. The germline gives CDR1 SGHAT, CDR2 FQNNGV. The V end lost 2 bases, the J end lost 4 bases, and 14 bases lay between the germline ends. CDR3 loop: CASSLSGSGSTEAFF. The CDR3 nucleotides are TGTGCCAGCAGCTTATCCGGGTCGGGGAGCACTGAAGCTTTCTTT.

As DNA, the CDR3 is TGTGCCAGCAGCAGTCGTGGAGGACAGGGGGCAATAGGCAATCAGCCCCAGCATTTT. It is translated as CASSSRGGQGAIGNQPQHF. The rearrangement joins TRBV7-8 to TRBJ1-5; TRBD1 agrees at 11 bases. The germline gives CDR1 SGHVS, CDR2 FQNEAQ. The CDR3 consists of 19 residues. J lost 2 bases, V lost 5 bases, and 14 bases had no gene match. The entire variable domain, with the rest obtained from reference TRBV7-8 and TRBJ1-5, is as follows: GAGVSQSPRYKVAKRGQDVALRCDPISGHVSLFWYQQALGQGPEFLTYFQNEAQLDKSGLPSDRFFAERPEGSVSTLKIQRTQQEDSAVYLCASSSRGGQGAIGNQPQHFGDGTRLSIL.

CDR3 bases: TGCAGCGTTTGGACTAGCGGGGGCCTCACCGGGGAGCTGTTTTTT. Translating gives CSVWTSGGLTGELFF. The V and J genes are TRBV29-1 and TRBJ2-2, with TRBD2 identical over 13 bases. The trim removed 5 bases at V and 4 bases at J, leaving 4 bases unmatched. CDR3 length: 15 amino acids. Germline V CDR1 and CDR2: SQVTM, ANQGSEA.

This clone was seen a handful of times. The genes are TRBV7-9 and TRBJ2-7, with 9 bases aligning to TRBD1. This CDR3 contains 14 residues. Germline values: CDR1 SEHNR, CDR2 FQNEAQ (reference sequence). The V segment lost 5 bases and the J segment 3 bases; nucleotides outside the gene matches: 5. Here the CDR3 reads CASSTTGGLYEQYV. As DNA, the CDR3 is TGTGCCAGCAGCACGACAGGGGGTCTCTACGAGCAGTACGTC.

The rearrangement joins TRBV7-6 to TRBJ1-6; possibly TRBD1 for D (6 bases). The CDR3 sequence is 16 residues long. The V end was cut by 5 bases, the J end by 8 bases, with 19 bases between. Looked up from germline, CDR1 is SGHVS and CDR2 is FNYEAQ. The CDR3 DNA reads TGTGCCAGCAGCCCTAACGAGGCAGGGGCGCATTCACCCCTCCACTTT. Its protein product is CASSPNEAGAHSPLHF.

The gene calls are TRBV6-1 and TRBJ2-3; weak D call: TRBD2 (6 bases). V was clipped by 10 bases and J by 1 base, with 15 bases between them. CDR3 size: 14 residues. In germline, CDR1 is MNHNS, CDR2 SASEGT. The CDR3 loop is CATSGVGGTDTQYF. CDR3 DNA: TGTGCCACCTCGGGGGTAGGGGGCACAGATACGCAGTATTTT.

The gene calls are TRBV19 and TRBJ2-7; 9 bases fit TRBD1. The CDR3 covers 14 residues. The germline V gene encodes CDR1 LNHDA and CDR2 SQIVND (reference sequence). V dropped 4 bases and J dropped 2; count of bases not matched to a gene: 3. The CDR3 DNA is TGTGCCAGTAGTAAAGGGACAGGGCCCTACGAGCAGTACGTC. This sequence encodes CASSKGTGPYEQYV.

The V gene is TRBV6-5, the J gene TRBJ1-4, with D possibly being TRBD1 (6 bases). Trimming cost V 6 bases and J 8 bases, with 16 bases left between them. Germline loops: CDR1 MNHEY, CDR2 SVGAGI. The CDR3 sequence is 14 residues long. The chain's CDR3 is CASSRGGGLEKLFF. DNA for the CDR3: TGTGCCAGCAGCCGGGGGGGCGGGCTGGAAAAACTGTTTTTT.

V is TRBV28 and J is TRBJ1-1, with D hard to call. The germline V gene encodes CDR1 MDHEN and CDR2 SYDVKM. V was trimmed by 5 bases and J by 2 bases, leaving 12 bases between them. CDR3 length equals 14 residues. The CDR3 is CASSIDGENTEAFF. The CDR3 DNA is TGTGCCAGCAGTATCGACGGAGAAAACACTGAAGCTTTCTTT.

The chain couples TRBV4-1 to TRBJ2-5, with D perhaps TRBD2 (6 bases). In germline, CDR1 is MGHRA, CDR2 YSYEKL. This CDR3 has 16 residues. Trimming left V 4 bases short and J 2 bases short, with 17 bases between. CDR3 coding DNA: TGCGCCAGCAGCCCGCTGGCGGGGCAAATTCAAGAGACCCAGTACTTC. This sequence encodes CASSPLAGQIQETQYF.

This rearrangement joins TRBV19 to TRBJ1-5; D ambiguous. Germline V gene sequence: CDR1 LNHDA, CDR2 SQIVND (reference sequence). Trimming removed 7 bases from V and 6 bases from J, with 16 bases in between. This CDR3 is 14 amino acids long. The CDR3: CASTRTPEGQPQHF. CDR3 in DNA: TGTGCCAGTACCAGGACTCCGGAAGGTCAGCCCCAGCATTTT. The full variable domain, its missing parts supplied by reference TRBV19 and TRBJ1-5, is DGGITQSPKYLFRKEGQNVTLSCEQNLNHDAMYWYRQDPGQGLRLIYYSQIVNDFQKGDIAEGYSVSREKKESFPLTVTSAQKNPTAFYLCASTRTPEGQPQHFGDGTRLSIL.

The chain has TRBV28 and TRBJ1-2, with TRBD1 matching over 8 bases. The CDR3 covers 14 residues. Trimming cost V 4 bases and J 2 bases; bases outside gene matches: 3. Germline assignment: CDR1 MDHEN and CDR2 SYDVKM. For the CDR3, the DNA is TGTGCCAGCAGTTCCCGGACAGGGAACTATGGCTACACCTTC. Its translation: CASSSRTGNYGYTF.

This clone was picked up one time. The junction and the germline gene differ at one end; a read error may be behind it. CDR3 DNA: TGTGCTAGCAGCTTAGCCGGGGGGTCCTCCGGTGAGCAGTTCTTC. Translating gives CASSLAGGSSGEQFF. V gene TRBV7-7 combines with J gene TRBJ2-1, with TRBD2 identical over 7 bases. CDR3 length: 15 amino acids. Germline V gene sequence: CDR1 SSHAT, CDR2 FNYEAQ (reference sequence).

The rearrangement uses TRBV4-1 and TRBJ2-3; the match to TRBD1 covers 11 bases. Germline CDR1 is MGHRA and CDR2 is YSYEKL. V was pared by 0 bases and J by 1 base, with 3 bases of the junction left unmatched. The CDR3 consists of 17 residues. This CDR3 is CASSQDRTGGGTDTQYF. As DNA, the CDR3 is TGCGCCAGCAGCCAAGATCGGACAGGGGGCGGCACAGATACGCAGTATTTT.

This rearrangement joins TRBV27 to TRBJ2-7; D not resolved. The germline CDR1 and CDR2 sequences are MNHEY and SMNVEV (reference sequence). V lost 6 bases and J 0 bases, leaving 15 bases between the germline ends. The CDR3 runs 15 residues. Here the CDR3 DNA reads TGTGCCAGCAGGGAAGGAACTACCAGCTCCTACGAGCAGTACGTC. It yields the protein CASREGTTSSYEQYV.

The chain recombines TRBV6-6 with TRBJ1-6; D is possibly TRBD1 (6 bases). The CDR3 is made up of 15 amino acids. V shed 2 bases and J shed 10 bases, with 15 bases lying between them. CDR1 is MNHNY and CDR2 is SVGAGI in the germline V gene (reference sequence). The CDR3 bases are TGTGCCAGCAGTTACAGTGCACAGGGAGCGTCACCCCTCCACTTT. Translating gives CASSYSAQGASPLHF.

Written as DNA, the CDR3 is TGCAGCGTTGACACTGGGACAGGGGGCTACAATGAGCAGTTCTTC. Translation gives CSVDTGTGGYNEQFF. This chain connects TRBV29-1 to TRBJ2-1; TRBD1 aligns across 11 bases. Trimming cost V 3 bases and J 3 bases; bases outside gene matches: 4. The CDR3 runs to 15 residues. The V gene's germline CDR1 is SQVTM and CDR2 ANQGSEA.